This T cell receptor beta chain was found in a study of beta chain features in type 1 diabetes. Expressed TCRB transcripts were sequenced, since all the RNA that had been isolated was reverse transcribed. Repertoires were generated with immunoSEQ multiplex PCR, while TCRdb's copy carries only in-frame clones and drops some. Counted here are some 150,000 clones, roughly 53% occurring once; the ten biggest clones make up under 0.5%. This clone was picked up a small number of times. Sample: Tregs from blood. The origin of this receptor is a man between 18 and 29 years old in good health.

The CDR3 nucleotides are TGTGCCAGCAGTCGACAGGGCTCAGGCGATCAGCCCCAGCATTTT. This codes for CASSRQGSGDQPQHF. The rearrangement joins TRBV6-5 to TRBJ1-5; 7 nucleotides match TRBD1. Germline lookup yields CDR1 MNHEY and CDR2 SVGAGI. The CDR3 is 15 amino acids. V trimming: 5 bases; J trimming: 5 bases; junction bases outside the gene matches: 9.